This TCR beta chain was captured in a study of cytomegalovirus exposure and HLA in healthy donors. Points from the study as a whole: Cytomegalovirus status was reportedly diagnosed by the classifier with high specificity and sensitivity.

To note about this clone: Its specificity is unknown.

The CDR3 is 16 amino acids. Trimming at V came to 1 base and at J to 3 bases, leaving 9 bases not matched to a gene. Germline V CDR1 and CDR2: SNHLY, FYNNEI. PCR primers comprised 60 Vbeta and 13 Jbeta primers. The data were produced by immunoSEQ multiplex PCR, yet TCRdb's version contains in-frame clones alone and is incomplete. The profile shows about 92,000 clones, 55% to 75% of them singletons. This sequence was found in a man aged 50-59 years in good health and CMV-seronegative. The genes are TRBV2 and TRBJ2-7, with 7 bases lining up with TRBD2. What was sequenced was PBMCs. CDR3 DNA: TGTGCCAGCAGTGAAGACGAGCGGGACTCATTCTACGAGCAGTACGTC. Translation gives CASSEDERDSFYEQYV.